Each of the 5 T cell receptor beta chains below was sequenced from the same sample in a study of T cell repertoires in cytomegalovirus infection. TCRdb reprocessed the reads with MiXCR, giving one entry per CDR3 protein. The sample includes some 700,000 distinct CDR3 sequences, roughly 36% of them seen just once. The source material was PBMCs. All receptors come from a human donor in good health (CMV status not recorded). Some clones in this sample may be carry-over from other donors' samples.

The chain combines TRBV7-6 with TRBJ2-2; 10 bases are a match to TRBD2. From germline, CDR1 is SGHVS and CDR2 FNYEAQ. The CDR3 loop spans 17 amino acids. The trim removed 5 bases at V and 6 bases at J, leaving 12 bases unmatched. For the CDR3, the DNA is TGTGCCAGCAGCCCTAGGAAGCGGGAGGGCCGGGCCGGGGAGCTGTTTTTT. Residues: CASSPRKREGRAGELFF.

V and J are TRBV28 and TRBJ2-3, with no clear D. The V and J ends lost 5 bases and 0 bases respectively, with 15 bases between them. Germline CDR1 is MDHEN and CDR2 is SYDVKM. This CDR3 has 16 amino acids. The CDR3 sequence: CASSPVRISSTDTQYF. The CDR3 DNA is TGTGCCAGCAGTCCCGTGAGAATATCTAGCACAGATACGCAGTATTTT.

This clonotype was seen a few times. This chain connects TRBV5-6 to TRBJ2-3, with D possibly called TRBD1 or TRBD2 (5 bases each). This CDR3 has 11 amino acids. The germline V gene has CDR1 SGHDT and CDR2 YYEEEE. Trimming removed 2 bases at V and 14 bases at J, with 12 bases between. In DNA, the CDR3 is TGTGCCAGCAGCTTTGGGACCCTCACGTATTTT. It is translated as CASSFGTLTYF.

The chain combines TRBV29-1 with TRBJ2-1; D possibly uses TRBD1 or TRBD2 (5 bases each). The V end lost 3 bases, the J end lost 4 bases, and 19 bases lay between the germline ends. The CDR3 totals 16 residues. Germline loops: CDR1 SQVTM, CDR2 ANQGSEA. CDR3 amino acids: CSVELARASRYNEQFF. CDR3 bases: TGCAGCGTTGAGCTCGCCAGGGCTAGCAGATACAATGAGCAGTTCTTC.

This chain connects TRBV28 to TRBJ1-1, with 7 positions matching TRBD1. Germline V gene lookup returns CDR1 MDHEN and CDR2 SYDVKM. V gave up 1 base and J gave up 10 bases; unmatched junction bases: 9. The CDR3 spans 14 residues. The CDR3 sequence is CASSLLEGAHVAFF. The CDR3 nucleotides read TGTGCCAGCAGTTTATTAGAGGGGGCGCATGTAGCTTTCTTT. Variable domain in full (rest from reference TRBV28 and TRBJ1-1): DVKVTQSSRYLVKRTGEKVFLECVQDMDHENMFWYRQDPGLGLRLIYFSYDVKMKEKGDIPEGYSVSREKKERFSLILESASTNQTSMYLCASSLLEGAHVAFFGQGTRLTVV.